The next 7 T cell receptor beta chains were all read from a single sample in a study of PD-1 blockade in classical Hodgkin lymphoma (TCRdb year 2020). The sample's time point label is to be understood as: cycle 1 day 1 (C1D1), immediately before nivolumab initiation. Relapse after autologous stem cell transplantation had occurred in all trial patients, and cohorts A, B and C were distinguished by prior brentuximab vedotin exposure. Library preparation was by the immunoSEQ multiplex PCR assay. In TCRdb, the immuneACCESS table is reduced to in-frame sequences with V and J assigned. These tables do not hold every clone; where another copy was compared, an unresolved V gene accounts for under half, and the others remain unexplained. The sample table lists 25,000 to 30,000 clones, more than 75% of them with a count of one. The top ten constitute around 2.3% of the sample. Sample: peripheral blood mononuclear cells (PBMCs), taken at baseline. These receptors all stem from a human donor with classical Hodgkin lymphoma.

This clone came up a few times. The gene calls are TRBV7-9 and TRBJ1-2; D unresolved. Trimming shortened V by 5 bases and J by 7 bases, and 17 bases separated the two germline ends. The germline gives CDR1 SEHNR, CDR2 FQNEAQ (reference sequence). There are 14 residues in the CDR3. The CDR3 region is CASSPAARESGYTF. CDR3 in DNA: TGTGCCAGCAGCCCAGCGGCGAGGGAAAGTGGCTACACCTTC. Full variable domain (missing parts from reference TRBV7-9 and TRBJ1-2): DTGVSQNPRHKITKRGQNVTFRCDPISEHNRLYWYRQTLGQGPEFLTYFQNEAQLEKSRLLSDRFSAERPKGSFSTLEIQRTEQGDSAMYLCASSPAARESGYTFGSGTRLTVV.

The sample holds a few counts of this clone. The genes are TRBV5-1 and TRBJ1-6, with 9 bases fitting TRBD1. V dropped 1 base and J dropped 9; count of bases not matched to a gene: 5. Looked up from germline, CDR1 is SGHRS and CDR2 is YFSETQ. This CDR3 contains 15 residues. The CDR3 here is CASSLKGQGTSPLHF. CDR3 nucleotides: TGCGCCAGCAGCTTGAAAGGACAGGGGACTTCACCCCTCCACTTT.

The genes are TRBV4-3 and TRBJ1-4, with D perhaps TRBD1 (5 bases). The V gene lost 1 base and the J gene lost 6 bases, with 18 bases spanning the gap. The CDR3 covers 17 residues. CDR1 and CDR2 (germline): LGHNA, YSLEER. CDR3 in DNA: TGCGCCAGCAGCCAAGCGTATGTGACAGTTGCCGATGAAAAACTGTTTTTT. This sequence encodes CASSQAYVTVADEKLFF.

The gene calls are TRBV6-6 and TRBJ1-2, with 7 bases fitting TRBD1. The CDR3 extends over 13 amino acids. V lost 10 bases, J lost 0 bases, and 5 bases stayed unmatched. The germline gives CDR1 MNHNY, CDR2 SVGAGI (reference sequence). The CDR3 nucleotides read TGTGCCACCGGGGACAGACCTAACTATGGCTACACCTTC. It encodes CATGDRPNYGYTF.

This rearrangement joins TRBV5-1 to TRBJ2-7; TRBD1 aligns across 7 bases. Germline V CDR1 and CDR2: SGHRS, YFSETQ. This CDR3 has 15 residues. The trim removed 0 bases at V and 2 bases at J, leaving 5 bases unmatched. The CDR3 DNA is TGCGCCAGCAGCTTGGACCCAGGGGGTCCCTACGAGCAGTACTTC. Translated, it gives CASSLDPGGPYEQYF.

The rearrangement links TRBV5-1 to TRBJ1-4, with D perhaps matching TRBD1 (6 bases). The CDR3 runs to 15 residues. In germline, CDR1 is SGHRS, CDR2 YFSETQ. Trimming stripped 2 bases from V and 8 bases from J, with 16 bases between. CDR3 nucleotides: TGCGCCAGCAGCTTAGGGGGGAGAAGTGAGGAAAAACTGTTTTTT. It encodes CASSLGGRSEEKLFF.

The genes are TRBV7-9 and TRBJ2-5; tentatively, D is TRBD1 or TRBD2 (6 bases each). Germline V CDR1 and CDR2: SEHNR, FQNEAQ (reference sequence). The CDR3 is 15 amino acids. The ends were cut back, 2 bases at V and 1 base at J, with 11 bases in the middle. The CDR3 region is CASSLFGGLQETQYF. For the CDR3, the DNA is TGTGCCAGCAGCTTATTCGGGGGCCTCCAAGAGACCCAGTACTTC.